These 20 T cell receptor beta chains were sequenced from one sample in a study of CD8 T cells in ankylosing spondylitis. Findings and caveats of the study: Characteristic, it appeared, of ankylosing spondylitis blood was a TCR beta motif of seven or eight highly homologous variants.

These receptors lack a known antigen. TCRdb itself ran the 5' RACE reads through MiXCR, one entry per CDR3 protein. The data hold 100,000 to 150,000 distinct CDR3 sequences, with more than 15% observed a single time. Sequenced material: blood, either unsorted or a sorted T cell fraction (not recorded which). These receptors were collected from a male donor with ankylosing spondylitis.

This clonotype has more than one count but fewer than ten. J is TRBJ2-5 and V is TRBV27; D is perhaps TRBD1 (7 bases). CDR3 length equals 11 residues. Germline V gene lookup returns CDR1 MNHEY and CDR2 SMNVEV (reference sequence). In nucleotides, the CDR3 is TGTGGTGCGGGACAGCAAGAGACCCAGTACTTC. Translating it yields CGAGQQETQYF.

The sample holds a few counts of this clonotype. The J gene is TRBJ2-3, the V gene TRBV27, with D possibly matching TRBD2 (6 bases). The CDR3 runs 13 residues. V was pared by 4 bases and J by 4 bases, with 9 bases between. Germline V gene sequence: CDR1 MNHEY, CDR2 SMNVEV (reference sequence). The CDR3 region has the DNA TGTGCCAGCAGTTGGGGAGGACCAGATACGCAGTATTTT. This gives the protein CASSWGGPDTQYF.

This clonotype has just a few counts. V usage is TRBV19 and J usage is TRBJ2-1; the D is unclear. CDR3 size: 12 residues. V was pared by 7 bases and J by 2 bases, with 6 bases between. Germline CDR1 reads LNHDA; CDR2 reads SQIVND (reference sequence). The CDR3 loop is CASTATYNEQFF. In DNA form, the CDR3 reads TGTGCCAGTACGGCGACCTACAATGAGCAGTTCTTC.

This clonotype turned up a few times. The V and J genes are TRBV28 and TRBJ2-7, with 12 bases lining up with TRBD2. The CDR3 runs to 15 residues. Germline trimming cut 6 bases from V and 2 bases from J; bases unmatched to any gene: 5. Germline V gene lookup returns CDR1 MDHEN and CDR2 SYDVKM. CDR3 loop: CASSLAGGPAYEQYF. CDR3 DNA sequence: TGTGCCAGCAGCCTAGCGGGAGGGCCTGCCTACGAGCAGTACTTC.

The chain carries TRBV20-1 and TRBJ1-4, with D tentatively TRBD1 (5 bases). The CDR3 consists of 14 residues. Germline V gene sequence: CDR1 DFQATT, CDR2 SNEGSKA (reference sequence). V was clipped by 3 bases and J by 0 bases, with 8 bases between them. CDR3: CSASDRATNEKLFF. The CDR3 DNA reads as TGCAGTGCTAGTGACAGAGCAACTAATGAAAAACTGTTTTTT.

The gene calls are TRBV7-3 and TRBJ2-1; no clear D. V was pared by 2 bases and J by 4 bases, with 12 bases between. Germline V gene sequence: CDR1 SGHTA, CDR2 FQGTGA. This CDR3 has 15 residues. CDR3 region: CASSLSFSRYNEQFF. In nucleotides, the CDR3 is TGTGCCAGCAGCTTATCGTTTTCTAGATACAATGAGCAGTTCTTC.

This clonotype has more than one count but fewer than ten. This chain uses TRBV4-3 with TRBJ2-7; the D gene is possibly TRBD1 (6 bases). Per germline, CDR1 LGHNA and CDR2 YSLEER. The CDR3 loop spans 15 amino acids. V was cut by 4 bases and J by 3 bases, with 16 bases left in between. The CDR3 spells CASSPSGTPLYEQYF. The CDR3 DNA reads as TGCGCCAGCAGCCCTTCCGGGACACCTCTCTACGAGCAGTACTTC.

This clonotype was seen more than once but under ten times. This chain uses TRBV6-2 or TRBV6-3 with TRBJ2-2; no definite D call. V lost 6 bases and J 0 bases, leaving 5 bases between the germline ends. Germline-derived CDR1 and CDR2 are MNHEY and SVGEGT. CDR3 length: 13 amino acids. The DNA for the CDR3 is TGTGCCAGCAGGGTTCCGAACACCGGGGAGCTGTTTTTT. Translating it yields CASRVPNTGELFF.

V usage is TRBV12-5 and J usage is TRBJ1-5, with D possibly being TRBD1 (5 bases). The germline gives CDR1 LGHNT, CDR2 FRNRAP. The CDR3 length is 15 residues. Trimming pared 5 bases from V and 5 bases from J, leaving 16 bases between. Here the CDR3 DNA reads TGTGCTAGTGGTATAGCCGGGACGAGGGATCAGCCCCAGCATTTT. Its protein is CASGIAGTRDQPQHF.

This clonotype was found a few times. The genes are TRBV7-8 and TRBJ1-5; D possibly corresponds to TRBD1 (5 bases). This CDR3 has 14 amino acids. CDR1 and CDR2 (germline): SGHVS, FQNEAQ. Trimming removed 4 bases at V and 3 bases at J, with 10 bases between. CDR3 DNA sequence: TGTGCCAGCAGCTCCCGACAGATCAATCAGCCCCAGCATTTT. The encoded protein is CASSSRQINQPQHF.

This clonotype was recorded at least ten times. The DNA for the CDR3 is TGCAGCGTTGCACGTACCTTAGCGGGCTACTCCTACGAGCAGTACTTC. It yields the protein CSVARTLAGYSYEQYF. The chain couples TRBV29-1 to TRBJ2-7; 7 nucleotides agree with TRBD2. V lost 4 bases to trimming and J lost 0 bases; unmatched junction nucleotides: 12. This CDR3 spans 16 amino acids. CDR1 is SQVTM, CDR2 ANQGSEA, per germline.

This clonotype was detected a few times. The chain uses TRBV6-2 or TRBV6-3 and TRBJ2-7; D call uncertain. Trimming cost V 6 bases and J 5 bases, with 11 bases left between them. The CDR3 has 12 amino acids. Germline lookup yields CDR1 MNHEY and CDR2 SVGEGT. CDR3 amino acids: CASSLRGNEQYF. CDR3 nucleotides: TGTGCCAGCAGCCTAAGAGGTAACGAGCAGTACTTC.

This chain uses TRBV5-5 with TRBJ1-1; 9 nucleotides agree with TRBD1. V lost 1 base and J lost 6; bases outside the gene matches: 4. CDR1 SGHKS and CDR2 YYEKEE come from the germline V gene (reference sequence). The CDR3 length is 14 residues. DNA for the CDR3: TGTGCCAGCAGCTTGACAGGGGGCGCATCTGAAGCTTTCTTT. This encodes CASSLTGGASEAFF. The variable domain in full, completed from reference TRBV5-5 and TRBJ1-1, reads DAGVTQSPTHLIKTRGQQVTLRCSPISGHKSVSWYQQVLGQGPQFIFQYYEKEERGRGNFPDRFSARQFPNYSSELNVNALLLGDSALYLCASSLTGGASEAFFGQGTRLTVV.

This clonotype was found many times. The chain employs TRBV7-9 and TRBJ1-5; weak D call: TRBD1 (5 bases). Germline V gene sequence: CDR1 SEHNR, CDR2 FQNEAQ (reference sequence). The V end lost 5 bases, the J end lost 3 bases, and 11 bases lay between the germline ends. CDR3 length: 14 residues. The CDR3 nucleotides are TGTGCCAGCAGCCTCACAGGTTACAATCAGCCCCAGCATTTT. Protein: CASSLTGYNQPQHF.

The genes are TRBV4-3 and TRBJ2-1, with TRBD2 as a possible D gene (6 bases). Germline V gene lookup returns CDR1 LGHNA and CDR2 YSLEER. This CDR3 has 12 residues. With 5 bases removed from V and 11 bases from J, the gap between germline ends came to 13 bases. The CDR3 nucleotides are TGCGCCAGCAGCTCCCTGGGACTTCAGCAGTTCTTC. It is translated as CASSSLGLQQFF.

This clonotype was counted at least ten times. V gene TRBV27 combines with J gene TRBJ2-7, with unresolved D. The germline V gene encodes CDR1 MNHEY and CDR2 SMNVEV (reference sequence). The CDR3 extends over 11 amino acids. V gave up 8 bases and J gave up 7 bases, with 12 bases separating them. The DNA of the CDR3 is TGTGCCAGCGCTACCGACGGAGAGCAGTACTTC. Protein product: CASATDGEQYF.

V gene TRBV19 combines with J gene TRBJ1-1; TRBD1 agrees at 7 bases. The germline V gene encodes CDR1 LNHDA and CDR2 SQIVND (reference sequence). V lost 7 bases, J lost 1 base, and 12 bases stayed unmatched. This CDR3 has 16 amino acids. CDR3 in amino acids: CASTLRGGQKNTEAFF. Written as DNA, the CDR3 is TGTGCCAGTACCCTTAGGGGGGGACAGAAGAACACTGAAGCTTTCTTT. Drawing the rest from reference TRBV19 and TRBJ1-1, the complete variable domain is DGGITQSPKYLFRKEGQNVTLSCEQNLNHDAMYWYRQDPGQGLRLIYYSQIVNDFQKGDIAEGYSVSREKKESFPLTVTSAQKNPTAFYLCASTLRGGQKNTEAFFGQGTRLTVV.

This clonotype has a count of ten or more. The genes are TRBV28 and TRBJ2-1; tentative D call: TRBD2 (6 bases). The CDR3 has 14 amino acids. Trimming removed 8 bases from V and 7 bases from J, with 18 bases in between. The germline V gene encodes CDR1 MDHEN and CDR2 SYDVKM. CDR3 loop: CASSGAAQTNEQFF. The CDR3 DNA reads as TGTGCCAGCTCGGGAGCCGCCCAGACTAATGAGCAGTTCTTC.

The chain is built from TRBV6-5 and TRBJ1-2; TRBD1 aligns across 8 bases. Trimming cost V 2 bases and J 4 bases; bases outside gene matches: 12. This CDR3 contains 17 residues. Germline V gene sequence: CDR1 MNHEY, CDR2 SVGAGI. CDR3 protein: CASSYTGQGRVIYGYTF. The CDR3 region has the DNA TGTGCCAGCAGTTACACCGGACAGGGAAGAGTTATCTATGGCTACACCTTC.

The chain employs TRBV4-2 and TRBJ1-2; D gene uncertain. Germline CDR1 and CDR2: LGHNA and YNFKEQ. The V end lost 3 bases, the J end lost 5 bases, and 4 bases lay between the germline ends. The CDR3 spans 11 residues. CDR3 in amino acids: CASSHGYGYTF. CDR3 bases: TGTGCCAGCAGCCACGGATATGGCTACACCTTC.